The rows below give T cell receptor beta chains drawn from one sample of a study of blood T cell repertoires in COVID-19. Assay: immunoSEQ multiplex PCR; the TCRdb copy retains only in-frame clones and omits some. The sample shows 130,000 to 150,000 clones, 78% of them seen only once. The sample taken for sequencing was peripheral blood. All receptors derive from a woman in her sixties or seventies with acute or convalescent COVID-19. CDR3s include the opening cysteine and the closing phenylalanine or tryptophan. The D gene is left open where the match is weak. Expanded clones are given a class, and other clones once, few, many or no size at all.

V gene,clone size,D gene,J gene,CDR3 DNA,CDR3 protein
TRBV7-6,NA,TRBD2,TRBJ2-2,TGTGCCAGCAGCTTAAGTAGGCTAGCGGGAGGGCCGGGGACCGGGGAGCTGTTTTTT,CASSLSRLAGGPGTGELFF
TRBV28,few,TRBD2,TRBJ2-7,TGTGCCAGCAGTCCCACAGCTAGCGGGATTTACTACGAGCAGTACTTC,CASSPTASGIYYEQYF
TRBV14,NA,TRBD2,TRBJ2-2,TGTGCCAGCAGCCAAGTGCTAGCGGGAGTTTCGAACACCGGGGAGCTGTTTTTT,CASSQVLAGVSNTGELFF
TRBV9,NA,TRBD2,TRBJ2-1,TGTGCCAGCAGCGCACTAGCGGGAACCTACAATGAGCAGTTCTTC,CASSALAGTYNEQFF
TRBV11-2,NA,TRBD1,TRBJ2-7,TGTGCCAGCAGCTGGGGACAGGGTAACTACGAGCAGTACTTC,CASSWGQGNYEQYF
TRBV7-3,NA,NA,TRBJ2-5,TGTGCCAGCAGCCACTGGGGCGAGACCCAGTACTTC,CASSHWGETQYF
TRBV2,NA,TRBD2,TRBJ2-1,TGTGCCAGCGACCCGGGACTAGCGTTCCATGAGCAGTTCTTC,CASDPGLAFHEQFF
TRBV7-9,few,NA,TRBJ1-1,TGTGCCAGCAGCTTACGACAGATGAACACTGAAGCTTTCTTT,CASSLRQMNTEAFF
TRBV11-2,NA,TRBD1,TRBJ1-2,TGTGCCAGCAGCTCGACAGGGTATGGCTACACCTTC,CASSSTGYGYTF
TRBV24-1,few,NA,TRBJ2-2,TGTGCCACCAGTGCCGCTCGGGAAACCGGGGAGCTGTTTTTT,CATSAARETGELFF
TRBV4-2,NA,TRBD2,TRBJ2-1,TGTGCCAGCAGCCAAGAGTCTACTAGCGCGTACAATGAGCAGTTCTTC,CASSQESTSAYNEQFF
TRBV5-1,NA,NA,TRBJ1-4,TGCGCCAGCAGCTTGGTCGGCGGATTCGGAAAACTGTTTTTT,CASSLVGGFGKLFF
TRBV10-2,NA,NA,TRBJ1-1,TGCGCCAGCAGTGAGAATGTCAGGAGGGTTCAAATGAACACTGAAGCTTTCTTT,CASSENVRRVQMNTEAFF
TRBV5-1,NA,NA,TRBJ2-7,TGCGCCAGCAGCTTGGTAGTGGGAGGCTCCTACGAGCAGTACTTC,CASSLVVGGSYEQYF
TRBV29-1,NA,TRBD1,TRBJ2-2,TGCAGCGTTGCGACAGGGGGACTGATCGGGGAGCTGTTTTTT,CSVATGGLIGELFF
TRBV6-5,NA,TRBD2,TRBJ2-5,TGTGCCAGCAGTTACTCGAACAGCGGGAAAGAGACCCAGTACTTC,CASSYSNSGKETQYF
TRBV6-5,NA,NA,TRBJ2-2,TGTGCCAGCAGTTCCGCAGGGGCGGGCACCGGGGAGCTGTTTTTT,CASSSAGAGTGELFF
TRBV27,NA,TRBD1,TRBJ1-1,TGTGCCAGCAGTCGGACAGGGGGCCGCACTGAAGCTTTCTTT,CASSRTGGRTEAFF
TRBV5-1,NA,TRBD2,TRBJ2-1,TGCGCCAGCAGCTTGGAGCCTAGCGGGAGTGCCCTCAATGAGCAGTTCTTC,CASSLEPSGSALNEQFF
TRBV6-6,NA,NA,TRBJ2-1,TGTGCCAGCAGTTACTCGACCAGGTCAGGATACAATGAGCAGTTCTTC,CASSYSTRSGYNEQFF